This TCR beta chain was retrieved from a study of cytomegalovirus exposure and HLA in healthy donors (dated by TCRdb to 2016 to 2017). About the study as a whole: An earlier analysis of more than 550 of the donors reported about 280 Gb of sequence data and 95 million to 130 million unique TCR beta sequences obtained from roughly 180 million T cells. In a later genetic analysis, genome-wide SNP genotypes for about three fifths of the 666 donors were used, and that subset was treated as a discovery cohort. Across some 400 genotyped donors of the cohort, an average of about 220,000 unique TCR beta nucleotide sequences per donor were sequenced, and approximately 17% of those sequences were non-productive. A later analysis re-examined previously published TCR beta repertoires from 500 to 700 donors and added high-resolution HLA genotyping to investigate patterns of TCR occurrence. Class I and class II HLA loci were covered by the typing at four-digit resolution. To predict cytomegalovirus infection status, the study combined high-throughput TCR immunosequencing, statistical association of individual TCRs with disease status, and machine learning. The study profiled the T cell repertoires of approximately 700 subjects by immunosequencing and related them to cytomegalovirus serostatus. The study aimed to test whether cataloging public T cell receptors could reveal signatures of past pathogen exposure. Donor age, sex, ethnicity and CMV serostatus were compiled alongside the repertoire data. Approximately 300 gigabases of sequencing data and 80 million or so unique TCR sequences were included in an early release covering roughly 700 HLA-typed donors. A few DR-DQ haplotypes were treated as single units for association and clustering because of strong linkage in the cohort. Every repertoire in the discovery cohort had been generated on one and the same sequencing platform. The later analysis used no new phenotypic data to find candidate immune exposures, relying instead on TCR beta sequences and their occurrence across donors. Along with the roughly 670-subject first cohort, a separate validation cohort of approximately 110 different subjects was used. The number of donors typed differed by locus, with about 629-630 for A, B, C, DRB1 and DQB1, more than 500 for DQA1, 600 to 610 for DPA1, and 400 to 490 for DPB1. An earlier analysis of about 600 of the donors used high-throughput TCR beta sequencing to judge whether each TCR beta V gene segment behaved as functional or pseudogenic. Among the roughly 370 genotyped donors, more than 70% belonged to the genetic ancestry cluster associated with self-reported Caucasian donors. The full study reports these points: Immune exposure information for the cohort was limited to CMV serostatus. Most TCR sequences were observed very rarely across donors, whereas some public TCRs were present in many individuals. In a later analysis, the rate of TCR association differed among HLA loci, with DRB1 alleles having the most associated TCRs and HLA-C alleles having the fewest. Roughly uniform sequencing depth across donors was assumed in presence/absence analyses, although this assumption may not hold. According to the authors, the approach could potentially be generalized to other disease states and immunological phenotypes. In both the original and validation cohorts, the classifier was reported to diagnose cytomegalovirus status with high specificity and sensitivity. Several of the top co-occurrence clusters appeared to be linked to parvovirus B19, influenza, CMV and Epstein-Barr virus, according to a later analysis. A further reported finding was that TCR beta sequences accurately predicted the HLA-A and HLA-B alleles for most subjects in the first cohort. In vitro tests confirmed that a few of the cytomegalovirus-associated TCR beta chains recognize cytomegalovirus antigens. Correlated functional status among segregating V segments might be attributable to linkage disequilibrium, but an unknown experimental factor could not be ruled out. According to a later genetic analysis, donors in an Asian-associated ancestry cluster had fewer N-insertions in productive TCRs than the approximately 630-donor mean. In a later analysis, most CMV-associated TCR beta chains were found to appear HLA-restricted, with HLA associations seemingly driven largely by CMV exposure. In a later analysis, HLA-associated TCR beta chains showed more clonal expansion and lower generation probabilities than non-associated chains that were equally common. Because some donors lacked HLA typing at each locus, the association tests relied only on the typed subset. Roughly 15 rarely observed V segments, including chromosome 9 orphons, were excluded from the earlier analysis of just under 600 of the donors because counts were too low. A total of 150 or so TCR beta chains were listed by the study as associated with cytomegalovirus. Some IMGT-functional V segments, including TRBV6-2 and TRBV6-3, could not be told apart with the 87-base-pair reads, so those segments were excluded. When HLA alleles, especially DR and DQ, strongly co-occurred, attributing TCR associations to individual alleles was difficult. In a later genetic analysis, a missense DCLRE1C variant was associated with V-gene and J-gene trimming of TCR beta chains, and the association was replicated in an independent cohort. Specific HLA alleles were associated with 15,000 to 20,000 TCR beta sequences at a false discovery rate of 0.05 in a later analysis. A cluster of highly shared sequence variants was judged likely to represent a technical artifact of the sequencing pipeline. Broadly in line with IMGT annotations, most TCR beta V segments showed up in productive rearrangements about 90% or about 30% of the time in an earlier analysis of some 590 of the donors. The cohort was sequenced for TCR beta chains only, and without alpha or paired-chain data the features that could be detected were limited.

Preparation of the library involved the immunoSEQ multiplex PCR assay. A mixture of 60 forward primers for TCR Vbeta segments and 13 reverse primers for TCR Jbeta segments was used in the multiplex PCR. A multiplex PCR assay on genomic DNA amplified the CDR3 region of rearranged TCR beta genes. The Illumina HiSeq System was used to sequence the amplified TCR beta libraries as 87-base-pair reads. On the authors' methods: A later analysis tallied around 80 million unique TCR beta chains across the 610 or so repertoires, and about 12 million of those chains were shared by two or more donors. Raw reads were error-corrected and collapsed into unique sequences with a nearest-neighbor algorithm that merged closely related sequences to remove PCR and sequencing errors. CDR3 sequences were aligned to IMGT reference sequences to assign V, D and J gene segments. For a sequence to be retained, a match of at least six nucleotides was required to both a V gene segment and a J gene segment. Rearrangements were called productive when the CDR3 lacked stop codons and stayed in frame with V and J; all others were non-productive. Following IMGT convention, CDR3 was defined as the stretch from the second conserved V-encoded cysteine to the conserved J-encoded phenylalanine. Sequences without an unambiguous match to a single V gene segment were excluded from the earlier analysis of 450 to 750 of the donors. An earlier analysis of about 590 of the donors classified V segments as functional when productive rearrangements were above 56.7% and as segregating when the standard deviation between donors was above 5%. A statistical classification framework was developed to diagnose cytomegalovirus status using the catalog of TCR beta chain sequences. In a later analysis, V and J genes were assigned by comparing TCR nucleotide sequences against IMGT/GENE-DB human TR gene sequences. In a later analysis, CDR3 sequences and most-parsimonious VDJ recombination scenarios were assigned using the TCRdist pipeline. In a later analysis, each TCR beta chain was defined by its CDR3 amino acid sequence together with its V-gene family, and reads without a unique V-gene family were excluded. As a way to deal with suspected cross-contamination and a sequencing artifact, a later analysis dropped approximately 590 nucleotide sequences that were highly shared and had low generation probability. In a later analysis, a clonal expansion index was calculated for each public chain from normalized within-repertoire ranks of inferred template counts. In a later analysis, generation probabilities were computed using a VDJ recombination model fitted to out-of-frame rearrangements, and the results were checked against IGoR. Hypergeometric tests were used in a later analysis to score TCR-TCR, TCR-HLA and TCR-CMV co-occurrence, with a repertoire-size bias correction applied to the TCR pairs. False discovery rates were estimated in a later analysis by permuting HLA or CMV assignments 20 times. In a later analysis, co-occurring TCRs were grouped with DBSCAN, and TCRdist sequence similarity was added when clustering was performed within HLA-allele-positive subsets. Repertoires with fewer than 30,000 or more than 120,000 public chains were left out of co-occurrence clustering, as were five repertoires with anomalous nucleotide sharing. The source is immuneACCESS, and TCRdb retained only in-frame sequences with V and J called. Part of the clones is not carried over; for the studies checked, unresolved V genes explain less than half of this, and the remainder is unexplained. That table furnishes V, J and clone size, whereas the DNA furnished D and trimming. A total of just under 150,000 clones appear in this sample, roughly 80% of them only once. The ten largest clonotypes hold 2.9% of the sample.

Concerning this clone: The specificity of this receptor is unknown. No per-base quality is available; no much larger clone lies one base away.

The CDR3 sequence holds 14 residues, the cysteine and phenylalanine included. Of the read, only the CDR3 DNA is kept; its 42 bases are in frame from base 1. The junction shows trimming of 3 bases on V and 8 bases on J, plus 16 bases between the germline ends. CDR1 KGHSH and CDR2 LQKENI were looked up in the germline V gene. The cohort consisted of approximately 690 healthy bone marrow donors. At the time of sampling, every cohort member was nominally healthy, though immune exposures that went unrecorded were likely present. The donor tested CMV seronegative, placing the donor among the 350 to 400 seronegative members of the cohort. Every donor gave a peripheral blood sample, and the peripheral blood mononuclear cells from that sample were used for TCR beta sequencing. Genomic DNA was extracted from the blood cell samples with the Qiagen DNeasy Blood Extraction Kit.

The clonotype was recovered from a woman in her twenties or thirties in good health and CMV-seronegative. The sequence links TRBV18 to TRBJ1-1; the D gene is unclear. The specimen was PBMCs. The CDR3 region: CASSPTEDWGEAFF. Here is the DNA: TGTGCCAGCTCACCGACGGAGGACTGGGGAGAAGCTTTCTTT.